The 22 T cell receptor beta chains below come from one sample, sequenced in a study of cytomegalovirus exposure and HLA in healthy donors. The primer mix had 60 Vbeta and 13 Jbeta primers. Method: immunoSEQ multiplex PCR; TCRdb's copy keeps in-frame clones and lacks some. The table records some 100,000 clones, about 77% of them present only once. The sample taken for sequencing was PBMCs. The source of these receptors is a woman aged 18-29 years in good health and CMV-seropositive.

The J gene is TRBJ1-1, the V gene TRBV19, with 8 bases aligning to TRBD1. CDR3 length: 15 residues. Germline V gene lookup returns CDR1 LNHDA and CDR2 SQIVND (reference sequence). V lost 7 bases and J lost 3; bases outside the gene matches: 10. CDR3 nucleotides: TGTGCCAGTAACCCTCAGGGGGCGCCGGACACTGAAGCTTTCTTT. It is translated as CASNPQGAPDTEAFF. Full variable domain (outside the CDR3, taken from reference TRBV19 and TRBJ1-1): DGGITQSPKYLFRKEGQNVTLSCEQNLNHDAMYWYRQDPGQGLRLIYYSQIVNDFQKGDIAEGYSVSREKKESFPLTVTSAQKNPTAFYLCASNPQGAPDTEAFFGQGTRLTVV.

The V gene is TRBV18, the J gene TRBJ2-5, with D maybe TRBD2 (5 bases). The germline V gene has CDR1 KGHSH and CDR2 LQKENI. This CDR3 spans 13 amino acids. V was trimmed by 2 bases and J by 3 bases, leaving 7 bases between them. CDR3 sequence: CASSPVGKETQYF. CDR3 in DNA: TGTGCCAGCTCACCAGTCGGGAAAGAGACCCAGTACTTC.

This clone was observed a few times. This sequence joins TRBV25-1 and TRBJ1-1; the D gene is possibly TRBD1 (6 bases). Trimming removed 6 bases at V and 2 bases at J, with 10 bases between. The CDR3 totals 13 residues. CDR1 MGHDK and CDR2 SYGVNS come from the germline V gene. The CDR3 DNA reads TGTGCCAGCAGAGGGGGAGTTAACACTGAAGCTTTCTTT. As protein: CASRGGVNTEAFF.

The chain recombines TRBV5-1 with TRBJ1-2; D possibly corresponds to TRBD1 (5 bases). V was clipped by 4 bases and J by 7 bases, with 17 bases between them. Germline V gene lookup returns CDR1 SGHRS and CDR2 YFSETQ. This CDR3 comprises 14 residues. The CDR3 nucleotides are TGCGCCAGCAGCGGCGGGACGCTCGAACGTGGCTACACCTTC. It translates to CASSGGTLERGYTF.

The chain recombines TRBV4-1 with TRBJ2-3, with 9 nucleotides matching TRBD1. Trimming at V came to 0 bases and at J to 3 bases, leaving 7 bases not matched to a gene. The germline gives CDR1 MGHRA, CDR2 YSYEKL. The CDR3 runs to 17 residues. The CDR3 protein is CASSQDPTGQGTDTQYF. Here the CDR3 DNA reads TGCGCCAGCAGCCAAGACCCGACGGGACAGGGAACAGATACGCAGTATTTT.

The chain carries TRBV18 and TRBJ1-1; D uncertain. Trimming removed 3 bases from V and 1 base from J, with 12 bases in between. Germline-derived CDR1 and CDR2 are KGHSH and LQKENI. The CDR3 extends over 15 amino acids. The CDR3 DNA is TGTGCCAGCTCACCGGCGGGGTCAACGAACACTGAAGCTTTCTTT. This encodes CASSPAGSTNTEAFF. Full variable domain (outside the CDR3, taken from reference TRBV18 and TRBJ1-1): NAGVMQNPRHLVRRRGQEARLRCSPMKGHSHVYWYRQLPEEGLKFMVYLQKENIIDESGMPKERFSAEFPKEGPSILRIQQVVRGDSAAYFCASSPAGSTNTEAFFGQGTRLTVV.

This sequence joins TRBV2 and TRBJ2-5; TRBD1 matches 9 bases. Losses at the gene ends were 10 bases for V and 5 bases for J; bases not matched to a gene: 8. The CDR3 is made up of 13 amino acids. The germline CDR1 and CDR2 sequences are SNHLY and FYNNEI. CDR3 amino acids: CATNRGRWETQYF. The DNA of the CDR3 is TGTGCCACCAACAGGGGGCGGTGGGAGACCCAGTACTTC.

This clone appeared once. The chain combines TRBV15 with TRBJ2-7; 7 bases are shared with TRBD1. V lost 0 bases and J lost 5; bases outside the gene matches: 7. Germline CDR1 reads LNHNV; CDR2 reads YYDKDF (reference sequence). The CDR3 has 15 amino acids. The CDR3 nucleotides read TGTGCCACCAGCAGAGAACCAAAAACAGGGGACGAGCAGTACTTC. Translated, it gives CATSREPKTGDEQYF.

The count of this clone is one. The V gene is TRBV5-4, the J gene TRBJ1-1; 12 positions agree with TRBD1. Germline CDR1 is SGHNT and CDR2 is YYREEE (reference sequence). This CDR3 comprises 16 residues. V gave up 4 bases and J gave up 3 bases; unmatched junction bases: 7. The CDR3 here is CASSKGQGALDTEAFF. The CDR3 region has the DNA TGTGCCAGCAGCAAGGGACAGGGGGCGCTGGACACTGAAGCTTTCTTT.

The rearrangement links TRBV7-2 to TRBJ2-2; 8 nucleotides align to TRBD1. With 2 bases clipped from V and 5 bases from J, the junction kept 7 bases outside the gene matches. The CDR3 contains 16 residues. Germline V lookup: CDR1 SGHTA, CDR2 FQGNSA. CDR3 bases: TGTGCCAGCAGCTTATCCGGGACAGGACAAACCGGGGAGCTGTTTTTT. As protein: CASSLSGTGQTGELFF.

The chain recombines TRBV30 with TRBJ1-1, with TRBD1 matching over 7 bases. The CDR3 has 13 amino acids. Losses at the gene ends were 1 base for V and 4 bases for J; bases not matched to a gene: 3. Germline V gives CDR1 GTSNPN, CDR2 SVGIG (reference sequence). CDR3 coding DNA: TGTGCCTGGAGTGCAACAGGGGCCACTGAAGCTTTCTTT. Protein product: CAWSATGATEAFF. The variable domain in full, with the rest retrieved from reference TRBV30 and TRBJ1-1, is SQTIHQWPATLVQPVGSPLSLECTVEGTSNPNLYWYRQAAGRGLQLLFYSVGIGQISSEVPQNLSASRPQDRQFILSSKKLLLSDSGFYLCAWSATGATEAFFGQGTRLTVV.

The chain is built from TRBV28 and TRBJ1-5; TRBD1 is a possible D gene (5 bases). The CDR3 spans 16 residues. The V end lost 5 bases, the J end lost 5 bases, and 19 bases lay between the germline ends. From germline, CDR1 is MDHEN and CDR2 SYDVKM. CDR3 in DNA: TGTGCCAGCAGTGGGGGGAGGGCCGGGGGGGATCAGCCCCAGCATTTT. This encodes CASSGGRAGGDQPQHF.

This clone has a handful of counts. V gene TRBV28 combines with J gene TRBJ2-1; 9 bases are a match to TRBD2. The V gene end was trimmed by 4 bases and the J gene end by 3 bases; junction bases not matched to a gene: 7. This CDR3 has 16 amino acids. Per germline, CDR1 MDHEN and CDR2 SYDVKM. The CDR3 spells CASSSSAGGSYNEQFF. The CDR3 DNA reads as TGTGCCAGCAGTTCGTCAGCGGGAGGCAGCTACAATGAGCAGTTCTTC.

The genes are TRBV13 and TRBJ2-1; possibly TRBD1 for D (5 bases). This CDR3 has 14 residues. Trimming shortened V by 6 bases and J by 7 bases, and 16 bases separated the two germline ends. The germline CDR1 and CDR2 sequences are PRHDT and FYEKMQ (reference sequence). The CDR3 loop reads CASSPPTGRNEQFF. The CDR3 bases are TGTGCCAGCAGTCCCCCAACAGGCCGAAATGAGCAGTTCTTC.

The V call is TRBV28, the J call TRBJ1-4; D might be TRBD1 (6 bases). Germline CDR1 MDHEN, CDR2 SYDVKM. The germline V and J ends were trimmed by 7 bases and 11 bases, with 14 bases remaining between them. The CDR3 is 12 residues long. CDR3 residues: CASTPPRGKLFF. Written as DNA, the CDR3 is TGTGCCAGCACCCCCCCCAGGGGCAAACTGTTTTTT.

Details on this clone: Other DNA sequences in this sample translate to the same CDR3. The V and J genes are TRBV4-1 and TRBJ1-1; no definite D call. Trimming stripped 0 bases from V and 1 base from J, with 3 bases between. Looked up from germline, CDR1 is MGHRA and CDR2 is YSYEKL. The CDR3 totals 13 residues. The CDR3 loop reads CASSQDRNTEAFF. The CDR3 DNA reads TGCGCCAGCAGCCAAGACCGGAACACTGAAGCTTTCTTT.

The chain has TRBV30 and TRBJ1-3, with D perhaps matching TRBD1 (5 bases). Trimming cost V 7 bases and J 0 bases, with 13 bases left between them. The CDR3 consists of 14 residues. Per germline, CDR1 GTSNPN and CDR2 SVGIG (reference sequence). CDR3 bases: TGTGCCTACTTAACGGGGGGCTCTGGAAACACCATATATTTT. Amino acid sequence: CAYLTGGSGNTIYF.

The rearrangement links TRBV28 to TRBJ1-2; D is unresolved. V dropped 3 bases and J dropped 0 bases, with 14 bases sitting between them. The CDR3 covers 16 residues. The V gene's germline CDR1 is MDHEN and CDR2 SYDVKM. CDR3 amino acids: CASSFSSVAPNYGYTF. CDR3 in DNA: TGTGCCAGCAGTTTTTCCTCCGTGGCACCTAACTATGGCTACACCTTC.

CDR3 coding DNA: TGTGCCAGCAGCTTAGGGCCTAGCGGGAGGGTTACAGATACGCAGTATTTT. It specifies CASSLGPSGRVTDTQYF. V gene TRBV7-6 combines with J gene TRBJ2-3, with 12 bases identical to TRBD2. Trimming cost V 1 base and J 3 bases; bases outside gene matches: 5. CDR1 is SGHVS and CDR2 is FNYEAQ in the germline V gene. The CDR3 contains 17 residues.

The chain employs TRBV7-9 and TRBJ1-4; TRBD1 agrees at 7 bases. CDR1 and CDR2 (germline): SEHNR, FQNEAQ (reference sequence). The CDR3 extends over 15 amino acids. Trimming took 5 bases from V and 7 from J; bases not matched to a gene: 10. The CDR3: CASSDEGGWSEKLFF. The CDR3 bases are TGTGCCAGCAGCGACGAAGGGGGCTGGTCTGAAAAACTGTTTTTT.

The CDR3 here is CASSERYNSGELFF. The DNA for the CDR3 is TGTGCCAGCAGTGAGAGGTATAATTCCGGGGAGCTGTTTTTT. V and J are TRBV6-4 and TRBJ2-2, with unresolved D. CDR1 and CDR2 from the germline V gene are MRHNA and SNTAGT. The CDR3 has 14 amino acids. With 3 bases removed from V and 6 bases from J, the gap between germline ends came to 11 bases.

V usage is TRBV2 and J usage is TRBJ1-4; D may be TRBD1 (6 bases). Germline V gene data show CDR1 as SNHLY and CDR2 as FYNNEI. The CDR3 length is 13 residues. The V gene lost 8 bases and the J gene lost 1 base, with 8 bases spanning the gap. The CDR3 here is CASGGETNEKLFF. The CDR3 region has the DNA TGTGCCAGCGGGGGCGAAACTAATGAAAAACTGTTTTTT.